The entry below describes one TCR beta chain. This record comes from a study of cytomegalovirus exposure and HLA in healthy donors. Trimming pared 6 bases from V and 3 bases from J, leaving 12 bases between. The CDR3 is 14 amino acids. In germline, CDR1 is MNHEY, CDR2 SVGAGI. A multiplex PCR was run with 60 Vbeta primers and 13 Jbeta primers. Data came from immunoSEQ multiplex PCR; TCRdb stores just in-frame clones and leaves some out. The data contain 140,000 to 150,000 clones, around three quarters of them singletons. This receptor was obtained from a woman aged 40 to 50 in good health and CMV-seropositive. Sequenced: PBMCs. This chain links TRBV6-5 with TRBJ1-5; tentatively, D is TRBD1 (6 bases). This chain's CDR3 is CASRPTGSNQPQHF. In DNA form, the CDR3 reads TGTGCCAGCAGGCCTACAGGGTCCAATCAGCCCCAGCATTTT.